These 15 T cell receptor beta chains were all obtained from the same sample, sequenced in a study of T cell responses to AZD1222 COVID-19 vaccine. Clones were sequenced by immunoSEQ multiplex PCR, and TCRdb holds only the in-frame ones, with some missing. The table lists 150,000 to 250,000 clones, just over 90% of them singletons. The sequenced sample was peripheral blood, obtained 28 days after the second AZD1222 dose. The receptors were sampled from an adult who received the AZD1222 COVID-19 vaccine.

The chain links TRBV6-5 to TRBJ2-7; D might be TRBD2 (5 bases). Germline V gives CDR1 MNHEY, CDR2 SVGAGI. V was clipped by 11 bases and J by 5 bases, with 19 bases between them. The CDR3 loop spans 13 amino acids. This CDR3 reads CAGGRGGFHEQYF. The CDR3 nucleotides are TGTGCCGGTGGCCGAGGAGGCTTCCACGAGCAGTACTTC.

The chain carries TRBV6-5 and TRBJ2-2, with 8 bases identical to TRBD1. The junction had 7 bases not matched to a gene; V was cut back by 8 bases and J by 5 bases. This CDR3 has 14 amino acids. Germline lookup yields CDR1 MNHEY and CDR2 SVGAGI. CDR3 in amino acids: CASALTGATGELFF. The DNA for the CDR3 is TGTGCCAGCGCATTGACAGGGGCTACCGGGGAGCTGTTTTTT.

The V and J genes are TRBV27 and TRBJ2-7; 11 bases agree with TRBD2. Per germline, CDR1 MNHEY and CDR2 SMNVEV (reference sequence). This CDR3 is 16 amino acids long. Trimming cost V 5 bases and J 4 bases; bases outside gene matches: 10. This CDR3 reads CASSPHIAGGVYEQYF. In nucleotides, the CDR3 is TGTGCCAGCAGTCCACACATAGCGGGAGGGGTTTACGAGCAGTACTTC.

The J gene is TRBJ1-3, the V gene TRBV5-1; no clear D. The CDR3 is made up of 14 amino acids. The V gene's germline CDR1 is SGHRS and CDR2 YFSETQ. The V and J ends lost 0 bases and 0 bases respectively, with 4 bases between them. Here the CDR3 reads CASSLDPSGNTIYF. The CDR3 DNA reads TGCGCCAGCAGCTTGGACCCCTCTGGAAACACCATATATTTT.

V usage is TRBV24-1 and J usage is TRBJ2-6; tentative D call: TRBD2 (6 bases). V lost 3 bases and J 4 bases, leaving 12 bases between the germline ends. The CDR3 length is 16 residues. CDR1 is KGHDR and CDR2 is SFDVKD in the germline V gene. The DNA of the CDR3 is TGTGCCACCAGTGATCCCCGCGGGGCGGGGGCCAACGTCCTGACTTTC. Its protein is CATSDPRGAGANVLTF.

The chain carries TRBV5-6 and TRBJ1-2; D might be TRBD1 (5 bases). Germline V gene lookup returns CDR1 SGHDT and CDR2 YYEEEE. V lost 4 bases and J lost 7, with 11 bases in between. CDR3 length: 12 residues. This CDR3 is CASSPLGGGYTF. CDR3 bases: TGTGCCAGCAGCCCTTTGGGGGGTGGCTACACCTTC.

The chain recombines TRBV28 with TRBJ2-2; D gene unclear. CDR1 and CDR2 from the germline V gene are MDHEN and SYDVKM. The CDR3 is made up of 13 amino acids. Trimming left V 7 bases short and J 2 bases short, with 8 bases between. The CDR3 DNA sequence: TGTGCCAGCAATACTGAAAACACCGGGGAGCTGTTTTTT. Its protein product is CASNTENTGELFF.

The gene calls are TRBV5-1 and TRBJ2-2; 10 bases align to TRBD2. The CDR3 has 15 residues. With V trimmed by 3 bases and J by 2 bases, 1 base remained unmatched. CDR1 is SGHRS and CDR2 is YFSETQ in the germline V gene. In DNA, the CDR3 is TGCGCCAGCAGCTGGACTAGCGGAAACACCGGGGAGCTGTTTTTT. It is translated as CASSWTSGNTGELFF.

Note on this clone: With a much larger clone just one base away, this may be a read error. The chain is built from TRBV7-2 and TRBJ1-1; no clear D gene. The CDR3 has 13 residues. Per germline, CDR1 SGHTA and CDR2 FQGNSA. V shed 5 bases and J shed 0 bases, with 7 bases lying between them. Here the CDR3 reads CASSLRLNTEAFF. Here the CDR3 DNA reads TGTGCCAGCAGCCTGAGATTGAACACTGAAGCTTTCTTT.

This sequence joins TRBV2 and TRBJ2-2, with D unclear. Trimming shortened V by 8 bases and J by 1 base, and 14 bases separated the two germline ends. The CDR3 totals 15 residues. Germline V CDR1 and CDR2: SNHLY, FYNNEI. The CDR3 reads CASWSPIENTGELFF. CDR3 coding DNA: TGTGCCAGCTGGAGCCCGATAGAGAACACCGGGGAGCTGTTTTTT.

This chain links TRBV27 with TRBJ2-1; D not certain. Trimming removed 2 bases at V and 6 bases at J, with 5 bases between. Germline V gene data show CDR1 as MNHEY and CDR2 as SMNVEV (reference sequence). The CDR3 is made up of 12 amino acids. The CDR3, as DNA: TGTGCCAGCAGTTTACGTGGCAATGAGCAGTTCTTC. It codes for CASSLRGNEQFF.

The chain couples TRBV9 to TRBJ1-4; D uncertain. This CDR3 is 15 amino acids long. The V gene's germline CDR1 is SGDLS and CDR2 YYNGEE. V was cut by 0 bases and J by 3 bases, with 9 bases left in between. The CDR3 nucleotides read TGTGCCAGCAGCGTAGGAGCGGTGGCTAATGAAAAACTGTTTTTT. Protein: CASSVGAVANEKLFF.

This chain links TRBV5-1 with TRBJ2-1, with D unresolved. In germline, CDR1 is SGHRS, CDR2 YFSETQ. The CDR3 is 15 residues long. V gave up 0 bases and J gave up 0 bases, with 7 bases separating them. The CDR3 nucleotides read TGCGCCAGCAGCTTGGAACAGAGCTCCTACAATGAGCAGTTCTTC. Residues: CASSLEQSSYNEQFF.

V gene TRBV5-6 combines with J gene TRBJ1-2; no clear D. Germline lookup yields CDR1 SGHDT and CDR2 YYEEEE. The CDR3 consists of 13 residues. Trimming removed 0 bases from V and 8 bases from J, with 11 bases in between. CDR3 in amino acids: CASSLAGLEGYTF. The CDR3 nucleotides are TGTGCCAGCAGCTTGGCTGGGTTAGAGGGCTACACCTTC.

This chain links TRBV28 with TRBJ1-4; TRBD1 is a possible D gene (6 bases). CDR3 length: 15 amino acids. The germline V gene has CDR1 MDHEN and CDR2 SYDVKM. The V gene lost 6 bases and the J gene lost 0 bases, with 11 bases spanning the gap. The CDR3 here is CASRGGGATNEKLFF. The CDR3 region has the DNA TGTGCCAGCAGGGGGGGCGGAGCAACTAATGAAAAACTGTTTTTT.